This T cell receptor beta chain stems from a study of OX40 agonist ivuxolimab in advanced cancers. The protocol was immunoSEQ multiplex PCR, while the TCRdb copy is restricted to in-frame clones and leaves out a portion. In the table there are tens of thousands of clones, roughly 84% of which are singletons. The CDR3 runs 14 residues. V was shortened by 0 bases and J by 8 bases, with 11 bases between the two germline ends. From germline, CDR1 is SGHRS and CDR2 YFSETQ. This TCR derives from an adult with an advanced solid tumor such as melanoma, head and neck, liver or kidney cancer. Sequencing used CD4+ or CD8+ T cells sorted from blood, obtained in a trial of the OX40 agonist ivuxolimab. This rearrangement joins TRBV5-1 to TRBJ1-4; perhaps TRBD1 as D (5 bases). The CDR3 protein is CASSLVEGREKLFF. In nucleotides, the CDR3 is TGCGCCAGCAGCTTGGTGGAGGGACGAGAAAAACTGTTTTTT.